This paragraph reports one T cell receptor beta chain. Its target is not known. This CDR3 spans 14 amino acids. Trimming stripped 4 bases from V and 7 bases from J, with 18 bases between. Some clones are missing from TCRdb's copy, which holds only in-frame ones; the method was immunoSEQ multiplex PCR. The table includes more than 250,000 clones, 70% to 90% detected once. This entry is derived from a study of cytomegalovirus exposure and HLA in healthy donors. Study results and limitations: Altogether, 150 to 200 TCR beta chains were recorded as cytomegalovirus-associated.

The source of this sequence is a woman aged 18-30 years in good health and CMV-seronegative. J is TRBJ2-7 and V is TRBV5-3, with a weak D call TRBD2 (6 bases). TRBV5-3 has ORF status, its function being uncertain. The sample comprised PBMCs. CDR3 nucleotides: TGTGCCAGAAGCGGGGCGGGGACTGGGAAGGAGCAGTACTTC. This sequence encodes CARSGAGTGKEQYF.